Many counts were recorded for the clone carrying this TCR beta chain. In the original analysis: Counts of nucleated cells, estimated from reference gene primer amplification, were obtained. Repertoires were generated with immunoSEQ multiplex PCR, while TCRdb's copy carries only in-frame clones and drops some. V, J and clone size reflect that table, while D and trimming were determined from the DNA. The sample contains tens of thousands of clones, around four fifths of which appear only once. This entry is derived from a study of blood T cell repertoires in COVID-19. Study information: Samples came from the United States, Italy and Spain, spanning acute and convalescent COVID-19. PBMCs, B-cell-depleted T cells, or T cells were the source of the cDNA or gDNA that made up the material.

Germline V gene lookup returns CDR1 MGHRA and CDR2 YSYEKL. With 0 bases removed from V and 5 bases from J, the gap between germline ends came to 10 bases. The CDR3 runs 14 residues. J is TRBJ1-1 and V is TRBV4-1; D ambiguous. The source of this sequence is a human donor in a cohort sampled during active COVID-19. The sequenced sample consisted of peripheral blood. The DNA of the CDR3 is TGCGCCAGCAGCCAAGATAAGGAGGGAACTGAAGCTTTCTTT. It specifies CASSQDKEGTEAFF.